One and the same sample provided the 26 T cell receptor beta chains below, sequenced in a study of OX40 agonist ivuxolimab in advanced cancers. The table came from immunoSEQ multiplex PCR; TCRdb's copy has only in-frame clones and leaves some out. The table shows 70,000 or so clones, with roughly nine tenths occurring only once. This sample comprised CD4+ or CD8+ T cells sorted from blood, obtained in a trial of the OX40 agonist ivuxolimab. The source is an adult with an advanced solid tumor such as melanoma, head and neck, liver or kidney cancer.

The V call is TRBV25-1, the J call TRBJ2-5; TRBD2 agrees at 7 bases. CDR3 length: 15 amino acids. V was clipped by 6 bases and J by 5 bases; unmatched bases: 12. In germline, CDR1 is MGHDK, CDR2 SYGVNS. CDR3 amino acids: CASSPGGGNRETQYF. CDR3 in DNA: TGTGCCAGCAGCCCGGGCGGGGGAAATAGGGAGACCCAGTACTTC.

This clone has just a few counts. The rearrangement uses TRBV19 and TRBJ1-1; D remains unclear. The V gene's germline CDR1 is LNHDA and CDR2 SQIVND (reference sequence). The CDR3 runs to 14 residues. With 0 bases removed from V and 0 bases from J, the gap between germline ends came to 5 bases. In DNA form, the CDR3 reads TGTGCCAGTAGTATAGATAGGATGAACACTGAAGCTTTCTTT. Amino acids: CASSIDRMNTEAFF.

A single count supports this clone. This chain joins TRBV6-4 and TRBJ2-3; 9 positions agree with TRBD2. Trimming removed 6 bases from V and 1 base from J; junction bases left unmatched: 2. CDR3 length equals 14 residues. Germline CDR1 and CDR2: MRHNA and SNTAGT. The CDR3 DNA sequence: TGTGCCAGCAGCGTAGCGGGGGGCACAGATACGCAGTATTTT. This gives the protein CASSVAGGTDTQYF.

The rearrangement links TRBV4-1 to TRBJ1-1; TRBD1 matches 7 bases. Unmatched junction bases numbered 10, after V lost 5 bases and J lost 4 bases. The germline gives CDR1 MGHRA, CDR2 YSYEKL. The CDR3 totals 15 residues. For the CDR3, the DNA is TGCGCCAGCAGCAACCACAGACAGGGAGGCACTGAAGCTTTCTTT. Encoded protein: CASSNHRQGGTEAFF.

This chain connects TRBV2 to TRBJ2-3; TRBD1 agrees at 11 bases. The J segment lost 4 bases and the V segment lost 6 bases, leaving 9 bases of the junction unmatched. This CDR3 comprises 16 residues. From germline, CDR1 is SNHLY and CDR2 FYNNEI. In nucleotides, the CDR3 is TGTGCCAGCAGCGAAACCGGGACAGGGGGGCCAGATACGCAGTATTTT. Translating gives CASSETGTGGPDTQYF. The variable domain in full, with the rest retrieved from reference TRBV2 and TRBJ2-3, is EPEVTQTPSHQVTQMGQEVILRCVPISNHLYFYWYRQILGQKVEFLVSFYNNEISEKSEIFDDQFSVERPDGSNFTLKIRSTKLEDSAMYFCASSETGTGGPDTQYFGPGTRLTVL.

This clone has a single count. The J gene is TRBJ1-4, the V gene TRBV6-5; TRBD1 is a possible D gene (6 bases). The CDR3 totals 14 residues. The V end lost 6 bases, the J end lost 4 bases, and 12 bases lay between the germline ends. The germline V gene encodes CDR1 MNHEY and CDR2 SVGAGI. The CDR3 nucleotides read TGTGCCAGCAGCCCCGACAGGATTAATGAAAAACTGTTTTTT. This codes for CASSPDRINEKLFF.

This clone has more than one count but fewer than ten. The rearrangement links TRBV7-9 to TRBJ1-1, with D maybe TRBD1 (5 bases). The germline V gene encodes CDR1 SEHNR and CDR2 FQNEAQ (reference sequence). CDR3 length: 13 residues. V was shortened by 5 bases and J by 0 bases, with 7 bases between the two germline ends. The DNA for the CDR3 is TGTGCCAGCAGCGGGGGATTGAACACTGAAGCTTTCTTT. It is translated as CASSGGLNTEAFF.

The chain links TRBV7-9 to TRBJ2-2; D uncertain. The ends were cut back, 4 bases at V and 6 bases at J, with 18 bases in the middle. Germline-derived CDR1 and CDR2 are SEHNR and FQNEAQ (reference sequence). CDR3 length: 16 amino acids. The CDR3 loop reads CASSSSGLPAPGELFF. The CDR3 DNA reads as TGTGCCAGCAGCTCATCCGGTCTCCCAGCCCCCGGGGAGCTGTTTTTT.

CDR3 residues: CASSSGAGGGLNIQYF. The CDR3 DNA sequence: TGTGCCAGCAGCTCGGGAGCCGGGGGGGGCCTGAACATTCAGTACTTC. The chain is built from TRBV7-6 and TRBJ2-4, with 8 bases aligning to TRBD2. Germline V gives CDR1 SGHVS, CDR2 FNYEAQ. Trimming took 4 bases from V and 7 from J; bases not matched to a gene: 12. The CDR3 length is 16 residues.

This rearrangement joins TRBV18 to TRBJ2-1; 9 nucleotides line up with TRBD1. V lost 0 bases and J lost 6; bases outside the gene matches: 0. CDR3 length equals 14 residues. The V gene's germline CDR1 is KGHSH and CDR2 LQKENI. The CDR3 loop reads CASSPPTGGNEQFF. The CDR3 bases are TGTGCCAGCTCACCACCGACAGGGGGCAATGAGCAGTTCTTC. Supplemented by reference TRBV18 and TRBJ2-1, the full variable domain reads NAGVMQNPRHLVRRRGQEARLRCSPMKGHSHVYWYRQLPEEGLKFMVYLQKENIIDESGMPKERFSAEFPKEGPSILRIQQVVRGDSAAYFCASSPPTGGNEQFFGPGTRLTVL.

Notes on this clone: At one boundary the junction diverges from the germline segment, which might be a read error. The CDR3 here is CASSNPWSRQGDWDF. In nucleotides, the CDR3 is TGTGCCAGCAGTAACCCCTGGTCGAGACAAGGGGATTGGGACTTC. The V gene is TRBV6-6, the J gene TRBJ2-5, with D possibly matching TRBD1 (5 bases). CDR3 length: 15 amino acids. Germline CDR1 MNHNY, CDR2 SVGAGI (reference sequence).

V usage is TRBV9 and J usage is TRBJ2-3; D is unclear. This CDR3 is built from 13 residues. The germline gives CDR1 SGDLS, CDR2 YYNGEE. Between the trimmed V and J ends, which lost 0 bases and 1 base, there was a span of 3 bases. CDR3 protein: CASSVEGTDTQYF. The CDR3 DNA follows: TGTGCCAGCAGCGTAGAGGGCACAGATACGCAGTATTTT.

The chain links TRBV11-2 to TRBJ2-7; D ambiguous. The V end lost 1 base, the J end lost 3 bases, and 7 bases lay between the germline ends. The CDR3 extends over 13 amino acids. Germline V gene data show CDR1 as SGHAT and CDR2 as FQNNGV. CDR3 in amino acids: CASSLAHYYEQYF. For the CDR3, the DNA is TGTGCCAGCAGCTTAGCCCACTACTACGAGCAGTACTTC. Full variable domain (outside the CDR3, taken from reference TRBV11-2 and TRBJ2-7): EAGVAQSPRYKIIEKRQSVAFWCNPISGHATLYWYQQILGQGPKLLIQFQNNGVVDDSQLPKDRFSAERLKGVDSTLKIQPAKLEDSAVYLCASSLAHYYEQYFGPGTRLTVT.

The V and J genes are TRBV7-3 and TRBJ2-5; weak D call: TRBD2 (6 bases). Trimming took off 2 bases at V and 4 bases at J, with 23 bases between the two ends. Germline V gene data show CDR1 as SGHTA and CDR2 as FQGTGA. The CDR3 is 18 residues long. CDR3 coding DNA: TGTGCCAGCAGCTTACAGTCTCCCGAAGTCCTGGGGGGAGAGACCCAGTACTTC. Translating it yields CASSLQSPEVLGGETQYF.

This clone has just one count. The V call is TRBV27, the J call TRBJ2-7; possibly TRBD2 for D (5 bases). Trimming shortened V by 5 bases and J by 2 bases, and 10 bases separated the two germline ends. Germline V gene sequence: CDR1 MNHEY, CDR2 SMNVEV (reference sequence). The CDR3 spans 13 residues. This CDR3 reads CASSRRGAYEQYF. The CDR3 DNA follows: TGTGCCAGCAGTCGCCGGGGAGCCTACGAGCAGTACTTC.

This chain connects TRBV1 to TRBJ1-2. TRBV1 is a recognized pseudogene. CDR3 length: 17 amino acids. Written as DNA, the CDR3 is TGCACCAGCAGTGAACACACGTTTCGGAGCGTCGACTATGGCTACACCTTC. Amino acids: CTSSEHTFRSVDYGYTF.

The chain employs TRBV19 and TRBJ1-1, with TRBD1 as a possible D gene (5 bases). Germline V gives CDR1 LNHDA, CDR2 SQIVND (reference sequence). Trimming left V 1 base short and J 4 bases short, with 10 bases between. The CDR3 extends over 14 amino acids. CDR3 sequence: CASSIGVGGTEAFF. Here the CDR3 DNA reads TGTGCCAGTAGTATAGGGGTGGGGGGCACTGAAGCTTTCTTT.

The chain has TRBV9 and TRBJ2-7; possible D gene TRBD2, 6 bases. CDR3 length: 16 amino acids. Per germline, CDR1 SGDLS and CDR2 YYNGEE. V shed 3 bases and J shed 2 bases, with 18 bases lying between them. The CDR3 DNA sequence: TGTGCCAGCAGCGGACACCGGGCGGGGCCAACCTACGAGCAGTACTTC. Its translation is CASSGHRAGPTYEQYF.

The V call is TRBV7-9, the J call TRBJ2-7; TRBD1 matches at 7 bases. This CDR3 comprises 13 residues. The germline V gene encodes CDR1 SEHNR and CDR2 FQNEAQ (reference sequence). J lost 3 bases, V lost 4 bases, and 3 bases had no gene match. CDR3 nucleotides: TGTGCCAGCAGCTGGGGACAGCTCTACGAGCAGTACTTC. Translation gives CASSWGQLYEQYF. The full variable domain, in which reference TRBV7-9 and TRBJ2-7 provide the parts outside the CDR3, is DTGVSQNPRHKITKRGQNVTFRCDPISEHNRLYWYRQTLGQGPEFLTYFQNEAQLEKSRLLSDRFSAERPKGSFSTLEIQRTEQGDSAMYLCASSWGQLYEQYFGPGTRLTVT.

About this clone: Other DNA sequences in this sample translate to the same CDR3. The J gene is TRBJ2-7, the V gene TRBV27; 11 bases are a match to TRBD1. The CDR3 is 14 amino acids. Germline V gene sequence: CDR1 MNHEY, CDR2 SMNVEV (reference sequence). J lost 3 bases, V lost 5 bases, and 3 bases had no gene match. CDR3 protein: CASSPGTGGYEQYF. CDR3 nucleotide sequence: TGTGCCAGCAGTCCCGGGACAGGGGGCTACGAGCAGTACTTC.

J is TRBJ2-5 and V is TRBV6-5; 12 positions match TRBD2. This CDR3 contains 15 residues. Germline loops: CDR1 MNHEY, CDR2 SVGAGI. Germline trimming cut 2 bases from V and 4 bases from J; bases unmatched to any gene: 2. The CDR3 DNA follows: TGTGCCAGCAGTTACGAGACTAGCGGGGGAGAGACCCAGTACTTC. Its protein is CASSYETSGGETQYF.

The chain links TRBV4-3 to TRBJ2-5; 11 nucleotides line up with TRBD1. The CDR3 sequence is 16 residues long. After removal of 0 bases from V and 4 bases from J, the junction contained 4 bases not matched to a gene. Germline loops: CDR1 LGHNA, CDR2 YSLEER. In DNA, the CDR3 is TGCGCCAGCAGCCAAGAGAGGGACAGGGGGTTAGAGACCCAGTACTTC. This translates into CASSQERDRGLETQYF.

The rearrangement joins TRBV7-8 to TRBJ2-7; D uncertain. Germline CDR1 is SGHVS and CDR2 is FQNEAQ. CDR3 size: 13 residues. Trimming took 1 base from V and 4 from J, leaving 8 bases between them. CDR3 sequence reads: CASSLGPLYEQYF. The DNA of the CDR3 is TGTGCCAGCAGCTTAGGACCCCTGTACGAGCAGTACTTC.

The chain uses TRBV10-1 and TRBJ2-3; D might be TRBD2 (6 bases). V shed 6 bases and J shed 1 base, with 11 bases lying between them. The CDR3 length is 14 residues. The germline gives CDR1 WNHNN, CDR2 SYGVQD (reference sequence). The DNA of the CDR3 is TGCGCCAGCAGCTGGGGGGAAGGCACAGATACGCAGTATTTT. Its translation: CASSWGEGTDTQYF.

This clone has only one observation. This rearrangement joins TRBV27 to TRBJ1-2; D not resolved. The CDR3 runs to 14 residues. Germline loops: CDR1 MNHEY, CDR2 SMNVEV (reference sequence). Trimming cost V 7 bases and J 8 bases, with 20 bases left between them. CDR3 amino acids: CASKVSAEASGYTF. The CDR3 nucleotides are TGTGCCAGCAAGGTCTCGGCCGAGGCATCAGGCTACACCTTC.

The count of this clone is one. The rearrangement links TRBV2 to TRBJ2-7; D gene ambiguous. Trimming took off 1 base at V and 1 base at J, with 2 bases between the two ends. Germline V gene sequence: CDR1 SNHLY, CDR2 FYNNEI. This CDR3 has 12 residues. CDR3 in amino acids: CASSEGSYEQYF. The CDR3 DNA follows: TGTGCCAGCAGTGAAGGGTCCTACGAGCAGTACTTC.